Presented here are 27 T cell receptor beta chains from one specimen sequenced in a study of cytomegalovirus exposure and HLA in healthy donors. Here immunoSEQ multiplex PCR was the method, and the copy in TCRdb shows in-frame clones only, minus some. Of hundreds of thousands of clones listed, less than 85% were seen once; the top ten hold roughly 5.4%. The sequenced sample was PBMCs. The source of these receptors is a woman aged 18 to 35 in good health and CMV-seronegative.

The chain uses TRBV5-6 and TRBJ1-3; a possible D gene is TRBD1 (5 bases). The CDR3 consists of 13 residues. Germline V CDR1 and CDR2: SGHDT, YYEEEE. The V and J ends lost 0 bases and 14 bases respectively, with 15 bases between them. The CDR3 loop is CASSLGGTGALYF. The CDR3 nucleotides are TGTGCCAGCAGCTTGGGTGGGACCGGCGCACTATATTTT. Using reference TRBV5-6 and TRBJ1-3 for the parts outside the CDR3, the full variable domain is DAGVTQSPTHLIKTRGQQVTLRCSPKSGHDTVSWYQQALGQGPQFIFQYYEEEERQRGNFPDRFSGHQFPNYSSELNVNALLLGDSALYLCASSLGGTGALYFGEGSWLTVV.

V is TRBV9 and J is TRBJ1-2; TRBD1 agrees at 7 bases. This CDR3 comprises 15 residues. CDR1 is SGDLS and CDR2 is YYNGEE in the germline V gene. V shed 2 bases and J 2 bases; nucleotides not matched to a gene: 6. The chain's CDR3 is CASSVSRTGNYGYTF. DNA of the CDR3: TGTGCCAGCAGCGTCTCGAGGACAGGAAACTATGGCTACACCTTC.

The gene calls are TRBV27 and TRBJ2-2; D gene unclear. Trimming removed 3 bases at V and 7 bases at J, with 6 bases between. CDR3 length equals 12 residues. Germline V gene lookup returns CDR1 MNHEY and CDR2 SMNVEV (reference sequence). CDR3 sequence (DNA): TGTGCCAGCAGTTTCAGTGGCGGGGAGCTGTTTTTT. As protein: CASSFSGGELFF.

The chain has TRBV9 and TRBJ1-5; 9 bases map to TRBD1. Germline trimming cut 0 bases from V and 6 bases from J; bases unmatched to any gene: 4. The CDR3 has 15 amino acids. Germline CDR1 and CDR2: SGDLS and YYNGEE. As DNA, the CDR3 is TGTGCCAGCAGCGTAGGGGACAGGGATACTCAGCCCCAGCATTTT. It encodes CASSVGDRDTQPQHF.

The genes are TRBV6-5 and TRBJ2-7, with 7 bases aligning to TRBD1. Germline V CDR1 and CDR2: MNHEY, SVGAGI. The CDR3 is 13 residues long. With 6 bases clipped from V and 6 bases from J, the junction kept 8 bases outside the gene matches. This CDR3 reads CASSQPTGVEQYF. Written as DNA, the CDR3 is TGTGCCAGCAGCCAACCTACAGGGGTCGAGCAGTACTTC.

V usage is TRBV6-4 and J usage is TRBJ1-4; no clear D. This CDR3 is built from 12 residues. Per the germline V gene, CDR1 is MRHNA and CDR2 is SNTAGT. Trimming removed 6 bases at V and 12 bases at J, with 14 bases between. The CDR3 here is CASSEWKEELFF. In DNA form, the CDR3 reads TGTGCCAGCAGCGAATGGAAGGAGGAACTGTTTTTT.

The J gene is TRBJ2-5, the V gene TRBV4-1, with D possibly matching TRBD2 (6 bases). CDR3 length equals 15 residues. Trimming shortened V by 1 base and J by 5 bases, and 14 bases separated the two germline ends. Germline V CDR1 and CDR2: MGHRA, YSYEKL. In DNA form, the CDR3 reads TGCGCCAGCAGCCAAGGTATGGCAGGGAGGGAGACCCAGTACTTC. This gives the protein CASSQGMAGRETQYF.

The V call is TRBV19, the J call TRBJ2-1; D is unresolved. V was trimmed by 9 bases and J by 5 bases, leaving 14 bases between them. Germline CDR1 LNHDA, CDR2 SQIVND (reference sequence). The CDR3 runs to 13 residues. The CDR3 nucleotides read TGTGCCAGCCGAGAACCAGGCGACAATGAGCAGTTCTTC. This gives the protein CASREPGDNEQFF.

This clone was counted once. CDR3 sequence reads: CASSPGTVTYEQYF. In DNA form, the CDR3 reads TGTGCCAGCAGTCCAGGGACCGTTACCTACGAGCAGTACTTC. This chain connects TRBV6-5 to TRBJ2-7; D is possibly TRBD1 or TRBD2 (5 bases each). The V and J ends lost 5 bases and 2 bases respectively, with 13 bases between them. Germline V gives CDR1 MNHEY, CDR2 SVGAGI. This CDR3 comprises 14 residues.

The chain is built from TRBV7-8 and TRBJ2-3, with 7 bases fitting TRBD2. This CDR3 comprises 16 residues. The germline V gene has CDR1 SGHVS and CDR2 FQNEAQ. V trimming: 1 base; J trimming: 3 bases; junction bases outside the gene matches: 7. In DNA, the CDR3 is TGTGCCAGCAGCTTAGGTATCCAGCGGGGTACAGATACGCAGTATTTT. Amino acid sequence: CASSLGIQRGTDTQYF.

Turning to this clone: This sample also contains other DNA sequences that code for the same CDR3. J is TRBJ1-1 and V is TRBV27; 8 nucleotides agree with TRBD1. This CDR3 contains 14 residues. The V gene's germline CDR1 is MNHEY and CDR2 SMNVEV (reference sequence). V shed 6 bases, J shed 0 bases, and the junction held 3 bases outside the gene matches. CDR3 in DNA: TGTGCCAGCAGGAGGACAGGGATGAACACTGAAGCTTTCTTT. Its translation: CASRRTGMNTEAFF.

CDR3 in amino acids: CASSLGRDQPQHF. The CDR3, as DNA: TGCGCCAGCAGCTTGGGGAGGGATCAGCCCCAGCATTTT. This chain joins TRBV5-1 and TRBJ1-5; D not resolved. There are 13 residues in the CDR3. The V and J ends lost 0 bases and 5 bases respectively, with 6 bases between them. CDR1 SGHRS and CDR2 YFSETQ come from the germline V gene. Together with reference TRBV5-1 and TRBJ1-5, the CDR3 gives the full variable domain: KAGVTQTPRYLIKTRGQQVTLSCSPISGHRSVSWYQQTPGQGLQFLFEYFSETQRNKGNFPGRFSGRQFSNSRSEMNVSTLELGDSALYLCASSLGRDQPQHFGDGTRLSIL.

This rearrangement joins TRBV7-3 to TRBJ2-1, with 11 bases aligning to TRBD2. Germline CDR1 reads SGHTA; CDR2 reads FQGTGA. V lost 6 bases, J lost 6 bases, and 7 bases stayed unmatched. This CDR3 contains 15 residues. This CDR3 is CASRLAGGPGNEQFF. The CDR3 bases are TGTGCCAGCAGGTTAGCGGGAGGGCCCGGCAATGAGCAGTTCTTC.

This clone is a singleton in its sample. The V gene is TRBV5-4, the J gene TRBJ1-2; D is ambiguous. CDR3 length: 15 residues. Trimming removed 4 bases from V and 5 bases from J, with 18 bases in between. Germline values: CDR1 SGHNT, CDR2 YYREEE (reference sequence). The CDR3 is CASSVLMGSFYGYTF. DNA for the CDR3: TGTGCCAGCAGCGTCCTCATGGGGTCTTTTTATGGCTACACCTTC.

The rearrangement uses TRBV7-9 and TRBJ2-7, with D possibly TRBD2 on 7 matching bases. The CDR3 runs 14 residues. CDR1 SEHNR and CDR2 FQNEAQ come from the germline V gene (reference sequence). The V end was cut by 3 bases, the J end by 2 bases, with 11 bases between. The CDR3 loop is CASSLGGLPYEQYF. The CDR3 coding sequence is TGTGCCAGCAGCTTGGGGGGGCTTCCCTACGAGCAGTACTTC.

V is TRBV11-2 and J is TRBJ2-1; TRBD2 is a possible D gene (5 bases). The CDR3 consists of 15 residues. Germline V lookup: CDR1 SGHAT, CDR2 FQNNGV. Trimming stripped 5 bases from V and 2 bases from J, with 13 bases between. The CDR3 nucleotides read TGTGCCAGCAGCCGCACTAGAAGCGCCTACAATGAGCAGTTCTTC. Amino acid sequence: CASSRTRSAYNEQFF.

This chain connects TRBV27 to TRBJ2-1; TRBD1 or TRBD2 may be the D gene (5 bases each). Germline V gene sequence: CDR1 MNHEY, CDR2 SMNVEV (reference sequence). Trimming took 6 bases from V and 12 from J, leaving 12 bases between them. This CDR3 has 11 amino acids. The CDR3 DNA follows: TGTGCCAGCAGATGGGGGAAAGGGCAGTTCTTC. This gives the protein CASRWGKGQFF.

Only one count was recorded for this clone. V and J are TRBV5-5 and TRBJ2-3; 10 nucleotides align to TRBD2. V dropped 1 base and J dropped 5; count of bases not matched to a gene: 7. There are 16 residues in the CDR3. Germline assignment: CDR1 SGHKS and CDR2 YYEKEE (reference sequence). The CDR3 here is CASSLQAGGRVDTQYF. The CDR3 nucleotides are TGTGCCAGCAGCTTGCAAGCGGGGGGGCGGGTAGATACGCAGTATTTT.

This rearrangement joins TRBV19 to TRBJ2-1, with TRBD1 as a possible D gene (6 bases). CDR1 LNHDA and CDR2 SQIVND come from the germline V gene (reference sequence). There are 13 residues in the CDR3. The V and J ends lost 3 bases and 5 bases respectively, with 8 bases between them. The CDR3 loop reads CASSIPGDNEQFF. DNA of the CDR3: TGTGCCAGTAGTATTCCAGGGGACAATGAGCAGTTCTTC.

The chain carries TRBV27 and TRBJ1-1; unclear D gene. Per the germline V gene, CDR1 is MNHEY and CDR2 is SMNVEV (reference sequence). Trimming stripped 3 bases from V and 0 bases from J, with 5 bases between. The CDR3 has 13 residues. CDR3 amino acids: CASSFSLNTEAFF. The CDR3 region has the DNA TGTGCCAGCAGTTTTTCCTTGAACACTGAAGCTTTCTTT.

The J gene is TRBJ2-2, the V gene TRBV19; 7 bases fit TRBD2. This CDR3 has 15 amino acids. Germline-derived CDR1 and CDR2 are LNHDA and SQIVND (reference sequence). With 3 bases clipped from V and 4 bases from J, the junction kept 5 bases outside the gene matches. CDR3 nucleotide sequence: TGTGCCAGTAGTATCGAAGCGGGATTCACCGGGGAGCTGTTTTTT. Translated: CASSIEAGFTGELFF.

This chain joins TRBV9 and TRBJ2-7; TRBD2 agrees at 7 bases. Germline CDR1 SGDLS, CDR2 YYNGEE. The CDR3 totals 13 residues. Losses at the gene ends were 4 bases for V and 7 bases for J; bases not matched to a gene: 8. The chain's CDR3 is CASSSPREVEQYF. As DNA, the CDR3 is TGTGCCAGCAGCTCCCCCCGGGAGGTGGAGCAGTACTTC. Drawing the rest from reference TRBV9 and TRBJ2-7, the complete variable domain is DSGVTQTPKHLITATGQRVTLRCSPRSGDLSVYWYQQSLDQGLQFLIQYYNGEERAKGNILERFSAQQFPDLHSELNLSSLELGDSALYFCASSSPREVEQYFGPGTRLTVT.

CDR3: CASSSVQTGSYGYTF. The CDR3 nucleotides are TGTGCCAGCAGTTCCGTCCAGACAGGGAGCTATGGCTACACCTTC. This chain joins TRBV27 and TRBJ1-2; the match to TRBD1 covers 7 bases. The CDR3 consists of 15 residues. J was trimmed by 4 bases and V by 4 bases; bases with no gene match: 9. Per germline, CDR1 MNHEY and CDR2 SMNVEV (reference sequence).

As for this clone: Compared with germline, one end of the junction differs, possibly owing to a read error. This chain links TRBV19 with TRBJ2-3, with TRBD1 identical over 7 bases. The CDR3 is 16 residues long. Germline CDR1 LNHDA, CDR2 SQIVND (reference sequence). CDR3 loop: CASIIGTASSTDTQYF. The CDR3 DNA is TGTGCCAGTATTATAGGGACAGCTTCTAGCACAGATACGCAGTATTTT.

V usage is TRBV5-1 and J usage is TRBJ2-1; 15 bases are a match to TRBD2. The V gene end was trimmed by 1 base and the J gene end by 0 bases; junction bases not matched to a gene: 8. CDR3 length equals 20 residues. Germline V gives CDR1 SGHRS, CDR2 YFSETQ. The CDR3 DNA is TGCGCCAGCAGCTTGCGCGGGACTAGCGGGAGGACCGACTCCTACAATGAGCAGTTCTTC. Amino acids: CASSLRGTSGRTDSYNEQFF.

The CDR3 here is CASSSTGSRLMNTEAFF. The CDR3 DNA reads TGCGCCAGCAGCTCGACAGGGTCGCGGTTGATGAACACTGAAGCTTTCTTT. The V and J genes are TRBV5-1 and TRBJ1-1; TRBD1 aligns across 7 bases. Germline assignment: CDR1 SGHRS and CDR2 YFSETQ. This CDR3 comprises 17 residues. After removal of 3 bases from V and 0 bases from J, the junction contained 11 bases not matched to a gene.

A few counts support this clone. The chain links TRBV5-4 to TRBJ1-2; possible D gene TRBD1, 5 bases. CDR1 SGHNT and CDR2 YYREEE come from the germline V gene (reference sequence). Trimming took off 2 bases at V and 1 base at J, with 9 bases between the two ends. The CDR3 is 14 residues long. The CDR3 DNA reads as TGTGCCAGCAGCTTAATCCAGGGTAACTATGGCTACACCTTC. This sequence encodes CASSLIQGNYGYTF. The full variable domain, rest sourced from reference TRBV5-4 and TRBJ1-2, is ETGVTQSPTHLIKTRGQQVTLRCSSQSGHNTVSWYQQALGQGPQFIFQYYREEENGRGNFPPRFSGLQFPNYSSELNVNALELDDSALYLCASSLIQGNYGYTFGSGTRLTVV.